One and the same sample provided the 17 T cell receptor beta chains below, sequenced in a study of T cell responses to AZD1222 COVID-19 vaccine. The method was immunoSEQ multiplex PCR; TCRdb's version includes in-frame clones alone and lacks a portion of them. The sample holds about 140,000 clones; about 89% are singletons and the top ten take 2.5% to 3%. Sequencing used peripheral blood, obtained on day 0 of AZD1222 vaccination. These receptors were taken from an adult in good health.

The rearrangement uses TRBV10-3 and TRBJ2-3; tentative D call: TRBD2 (5 bases). The CDR3 has 14 amino acids. Deletions cut 4 bases from V and 2 bases from J, with 10 bases between. Looked up from germline, CDR1 is ENHRY and CDR2 is SYGVKD. CDR3 nucleotide sequence: TGTGCCATCAGTGTAGAGGGAAACACAGATACGCAGTATTTT. Residues: CAISVEGNTDTQYF.

The chain couples TRBV5-1 to TRBJ2-5, with a tentative D call TRBD1 (8 bases). CDR3 size: 14 residues. V was clipped by 1 base and J by 3 bases, with 10 bases between them. Germline CDR1 reads SGHRS; CDR2 reads YFSETQ. The CDR3 DNA follows: TGCGCCAGCAGCTTGACAGGGGGGGAAGAGACCCAGTACTTC. Its protein product is CASSLTGGEETQYF.

This sequence joins TRBV5-1 and TRBJ2-5; D might be TRBD1 or TRBD2, each matching 7 bases. Germline V lookup: CDR1 SGHRS, CDR2 YFSETQ. CDR3 length: 16 amino acids. Trimming pared 0 bases from V and 1 base from J, leaving 13 bases between. This CDR3 is CASSLDPGGAQETQYF. The CDR3, as DNA: TGCGCCAGCAGCTTGGACCCAGGGGGGGCCCAAGAGACCCAGTACTTC.

This rearrangement joins TRBV5-1 to TRBJ2-1; TRBD2 aligns across 11 bases. The CDR3 is 17 residues long. Germline V lookup: CDR1 SGHRS, CDR2 YFSETQ. Trimming at V came to 0 bases and at J to 7 bases, leaving 9 bases not matched to a gene. CDR3 sequence (DNA): TGCGCCAGCAGCTTGGAGGGGACTAGCGGACCCCATAATGAGCAGTTCTTC. Translation gives CASSLEGTSGPHNEQFF.

The chain carries TRBV11-2 and TRBJ2-2; D is perhaps TRBD2 (6 bases). The ends were cut back, 1 base at V and 3 bases at J, with 9 bases in the middle. Germline CDR1 SGHAT, CDR2 FQNNGV. The CDR3 covers 15 residues. The CDR3, as DNA: TGTGCCAGCAGCTTAGGGCGGGATTACACCGGGGAGCTGTTTTTT. It codes for CASSLGRDYTGELFF.

This chain uses TRBV4-3 with TRBJ1-2; 9 nucleotides agree with TRBD1. Germline CDR1 reads LGHNA; CDR2 reads YSLEER. The length of the CDR3 is 16 residues. J gave up 6 bases and V 6 bases, and 14 bases lay outside the gene matches. CDR3 loop: CASRQNTQGARDGYTF. CDR3 in DNA: TGCGCCAGCAGACAGAACACACAGGGGGCGCGGGATGGCTACACCTTC.

Here the CDR3 reads CASSQGSGIAIDEQFF. The CDR3 bases are TGTGCCAGCAGCCAAGGGTCGGGAATTGCAATTGACGAGCAGTTCTTC. The rearrangement links TRBV3-1 (or the pseudogene TRBV3-2) to TRBJ2-1, with D possibly being TRBD2 (5 bases). Germline V gene lookup returns CDR1 LGHDT and CDR2 YNNKEL (reference sequence). The CDR3 covers 16 residues. Trimming left V 1 base short and J 10 bases short, with 20 bases between.

This rearrangement joins TRBV13 to TRBJ1-1, with D unresolved. The V and J ends lost 4 bases and 0 bases respectively, with 9 bases between them. This CDR3 has 14 amino acids. Germline V gives CDR1 PRHDT, CDR2 FYEKMQ (reference sequence). CDR3 loop: CASSSRTVNTEAFF. The CDR3, as DNA: TGTGCCAGCAGCTCTCGGACGGTGAACACTGAAGCTTTCTTT.

This chain connects TRBV11-2 to TRBJ2-7, with D tentatively TRBD2 (5 bases). The V gene's germline CDR1 is SGHAT and CDR2 FQNNGV. With 1 base removed from V and 9 bases from J, the gap between germline ends came to 22 bases. The length of the CDR3 is 16 residues. CDR3 loop: CASSLVRGLEYKMQYF. The DNA of the CDR3 is TGTGCCAGCAGCTTAGTGAGAGGACTGGAGTACAAAATGCAGTACTTC.

This clone occurred a few times. V and J are TRBV7-2 and TRBJ2-7; TRBD2 is a possible D gene (6 bases). Germline CDR1 and CDR2: SGHTA and FQGNSA. Trimming removed 5 bases at V and 6 bases at J, with 20 bases between. This CDR3 is 15 amino acids long. The chain's CDR3 is CASSHRIGGKREQYF. The DNA for the CDR3 is TGTGCCAGCAGCCACCGCATCGGGGGAAAGCGCGAGCAGTACTTC. Full variable domain (rest looked up from reference TRBV7-2 and TRBJ2-7): GAGVSQSPSNKVTEKGKDVELRCDPISGHTALYWYRQSLGQGLEFLIYFQGNSAPDKSGLPSDRFSAERTGGSVSTLTIQRTQQEDSAVYLCASSHRIGGKREQYFGPGTRLTVT.

This chain uses TRBV11-2 with TRBJ1-2; D is perhaps TRBD1 (6 bases). The V end lost 2 bases, the J end lost 4 bases, and 14 bases lay between the germline ends. This CDR3 comprises 15 residues. The germline CDR1 and CDR2 sequences are SGHAT and FQNNGV. The CDR3 DNA reads as TGTGCCAGCAGCTTATTCGGACAGCCTTCCTATGGCTACACCTTC. This encodes CASSLFGQPSYGYTF.

The genes are TRBV18 and TRBJ1-3, with D maybe TRBD1 (6 bases). Trimming removed 2 bases at V and 0 bases at J, with 11 bases between. From germline, CDR1 is KGHSH and CDR2 LQKENI. The CDR3 totals 16 residues. The CDR3 DNA reads as TGTGCCAGCTCACCATCCCAGGGGCTCTCTGGAAACACCATATATTTT. It is translated as CASSPSQGLSGNTIYF.

This chain connects TRBV6-1 to TRBJ1-2; 8 nucleotides agree with TRBD1. The CDR3 is 15 residues long. Germline trimming cut 1 base from V and 4 bases from J; bases unmatched to any gene: 5. Germline-derived CDR1 and CDR2 are MNHNS and SASEGT. CDR3 sequence: CASSEGTGRSYGYTF. DNA of the CDR3: TGTGCCAGCAGTGAAGGGACAGGGAGGAGCTATGGCTACACCTTC.

The rearrangement uses TRBV18 and TRBJ1-1, with D maybe TRBD1 (5 bases). Germline lookup yields CDR1 KGHSH and CDR2 LQKENI. The CDR3 covers 15 residues. V was shortened by 3 bases and J by 0 bases, with 11 bases between the two germline ends. The CDR3 DNA sequence: TGTGCCAGCTCACCGAACGGGGGGTTGAACACTGAAGCTTTCTTT. This gives the protein CASSPNGGLNTEAFF.

The chain is built from TRBV28 and TRBJ1-2; D possibly corresponds to TRBD1 (5 bases). Germline assignment: CDR1 MDHEN and CDR2 SYDVKM. This CDR3 has 15 amino acids. The V gene lost 5 bases and the J gene lost 5 bases, with 18 bases spanning the gap. Here the CDR3 DNA reads TGTGCCAGCAGTAATGGGGGATCGTTTCCTTATGGCTACACCTTC. Translating gives CASSNGGSFPYGYTF.

The chain couples TRBV5-4 to TRBJ2-5; D call uncertain. Germline V gene data show CDR1 as SGHNT and CDR2 as YYREEE (reference sequence). V shed 0 bases and J shed 0 bases, with 9 bases lying between them. The CDR3 runs to 15 residues. The CDR3: CASSLARLNQETQYF. In DNA, the CDR3 is TGTGCCAGCAGCTTGGCCAGACTGAACCAAGAGACCCAGTACTTC. Using reference TRBV5-4 and TRBJ2-5 for the parts outside the CDR3, the full variable domain is ETGVTQSPTHLIKTRGQQVTLRCSSQSGHNTVSWYQQALGQGPQFIFQYYREEENGRGNFPPRFSGLQFPNYSSELNVNALELDDSALYLCASSLARLNQETQYFGPGTRLLVL.

This chain joins TRBV4-3 and TRBJ1-1; D is unresolved. V gave up 0 bases and J gave up 4 bases, with 12 bases separating them. CDR1 LGHNA and CDR2 YSLEER come from the germline V gene. This CDR3 contains 15 residues. CDR3 amino acids: CASSQDAGSSTEAFF. The DNA of the CDR3 is TGCGCCAGCAGCCAAGACGCGGGATCTAGCACTGAAGCTTTCTTT.